This note documents a single T cell receptor (beta chain) sequence. The CDR3 loop spans 17 amino acids. V was shortened by 1 base and J by 0 bases, with 12 bases between the two germline ends. Germline V gene lookup returns CDR1 MGHRA and CDR2 YSYEKL. The data belong to a study of T cell changes during pregnancy in multiple sclerosis. Using immunoSEQ multiplex PCR, the repertoire was profiled, and TCRdb retains in-frame clones only, with some absent. The sample lists 41,000 or so clones, roughly nine tenths seen once, with under 0.7% in the top ten. This receptor was taken from a female donor with multiple sclerosis, enrolled in a pregnancy study. This chain connects TRBV4-1 to TRBJ1-4; the D is unclear. The material was CD4+ T cells from peripheral blood mononuclear cells, obtained in the first trimester of pregnancy. The CDR3 is CASSQAAVTTTNEKLFF. The CDR3 DNA is TGCGCCAGCAGCCAAGCGGCAGTGACAACAACTAATGAAAAACTGTTTTTT.